A selection of T cell receptor beta chains follows, all from one sample in a study of human T cells and chemical hapten exposure. TCRdb processed the RACE reads anew with MiXCR; each CDR3 protein has one entry. The sample yields 95,000 to 150,000 distinct CDR3 sequences, around 10% seen once. Sequences were derived from whole blood, sampled in connection with sensitization to the hapten diphenylcyclopropenone (DPC). Receptor source: a woman between 45 and 60 years old with alopecia areata. Some clones in this sample may be carry-over from other donors' samples. Both conserved end residues are part of each CDR3. The order of the fields is D gene, clone size, J gene, V gene, CDR3 protein, CDR3 DNA. D genes are given only for firm matches. Rows may omit the clone size; those that give it use once, few, many or a size class.

>NA|few|TRBJ2-1|TRBV28
CASSLFGVTKRGDEQFF
TGTGCCAGCAGTTTATTCGGTGTGACCAAGAGGGGTGATGAGCAGTTCTTC
>NA|NA|TRBJ2-1|TRBV7-9
CASDRGTDAYNEQFF
TGTGCCAGCGACCGGGGGACGGACGCCTACAATGAGCAGTTCTTC
>NA|NA|TRBJ2-5|TRBV5-8
CASRLRNDVGTIKKNQETQYF
TGTGCCAGCAGATTACGAAATGACGTCGGGACGATCAAAAAGAACCAAGAGACCCAGTACTTC
>NA|few|TRBJ2-7|TRBV6-1
CASSPLLWESSYEQYF
TGTGCCAGCAGTCCCCTTTTATGGGAGAGCTCCTACGAGCAGTACTTC
>TRBD1|few|TRBJ2-1|TRBV7-6
CASSLAGTGTYNEQFF
TGTGCCAGCAGCTTAGCCGGGACAGGGACCTACAATGAGCAGTTCTTC
>NA|NA|TRBJ1-2|TRBV18
CASSPPRVGGYTF
TGTGCCAGCTCACCACCAAGGGTAGGCGGCTACACCTTC
>TRBD1|few|TRBJ2-7|TRBV10-3
CAISESGQSPYEQYF
TGTGCCATCAGTGAGTCGGGACAGTCCCCCTACGAGCAGTACTTC
>TRBD1|many|TRBJ1-2|TRBV3-1
CASSQGQGVGYTF
TGTGCCAGCAGCCAAGGACAGGGCGTCGGCTACACCTTC
>NA|few|TRBJ2-7|TRBV20-1
CSASGDILYEQYF
TGCAGTGCTAGCGGGGACATCCTCTACGAGCAGTACTTC
>NA|many|TRBJ2-3|TRBV9
CASSLWGTSTDTQYF
TGTGCCAGCAGCCTCTGGGGGACAAGCACAGATACGCAGTATTTT
>NA|NA|TRBJ1-1|TRBV12-3/TRBV12-4
CASSQLLGTEAFF
TGTGCCAGCAGTCAATTGTTGGGCACTGAAGCTTTCTTT
>NA|many|TRBJ1-1|TRBV3-1
CASSQEGIEAFF
TGTGCCAGCAGCCAAGAAGGGATAGAAGCTTTCTTT
>TRBD1|few|TRBJ1-1|TRBV6-2/TRBV6-3
CASSYGQGNTEAFF
TGTGCCAGCAGTTACGGACAGGGGAACACTGAAGCTTTCTTT
>TRBD1|NA|TRBJ2-7|TRBV12-3/TRBV12-4
CASSPSGGEEQYF
TGTGCCAGCAGTCCCTCAGGGGGCGAAGAGCAGTACTTC
>NA|NA|TRBJ1-2|TRBV6-1
CASSEMGNYGYTF
TGTGCCAGCAGTGAAATGGGGAACTATGGCTACACCTTC
>TRBD2|NA|TRBJ2-1|TRBV28
CASSPPGGLAATYNEQFF
TGTGCCAGCAGTCCCCCGGGGGGACTAGCGGCTACCTACAATGAGCAGTTCTTC
>NA|many|TRBJ2-3|TRBV13
CASSFQAVSTDTQYF
TGTGCCAGCAGCTTTCAAGCAGTTAGCACAGATACGCAGTATTTT
>NA|few|TRBJ2-3|TRBV6-2/TRBV6-3
CASRTDRDTQYF
TGTGCCAGCAGGACCGACAGGGATACGCAGTATTTT
>NA|many|TRBJ2-7|TRBV6-5
CASSPTSEQYYEQYF
TGTGCCAGCAGTCCCACGTCAGAGCAGTACTACGAGCAGTACTTC
>NA|NA|TRBJ2-2|TRBV2
CASSEARRTNTGELFF
TGTGCCAGCAGTGAAGCGCGCAGGACGAACACCGGGGAGCTGTTTTTT
>NA|few|TRBJ2-3|TRBV7-2
CASSFRGSSTDTQYF
TGTGCCAGCAGCTTTAGGGGGTCTAGCACAGATACGCAGTATTTT
>TRBD1|many|TRBJ2-5|TRBV12-3/TRBV12-4
CATRTGETQYF
TGTGCCACGAGGACAGGGGAGACCCAGTACTTC
>NA|many|TRBJ2-1|TRBV10-3
CAIADSGSSYNEQFF
TGTGCCATCGCTGATAGCGGAAGCTCCTACAATGAGCAGTTCTTC
>NA|few|TRBJ2-7|TRBV5-6
CASIGTGTSVHEQYF
TGTGCCAGCATCGGTACAGGGACCTCCGTGCACGAGCAGTACTTC
>NA|NA|TRBJ1-2|TRBV5-6
CASSERPTYGYTF
TGTGCCAGCAGCGAAAGACCTACCTATGGCTACACCTTC
>NA|few|TRBJ2-6|TRBV12-3/TRBV12-4
CASSTRAFGSGANVLTF
TGTGCCAGCAGCACACGGGCCTTTGGCTCTGGGGCCAACGTCCTGACTTTC
>TRBD1|NA|TRBJ2-2|TRBV6-6
CASSYGAGGIGELFF
TGTGCCAGCAGTTACGGAGCAGGGGGCATCGGGGAGCTGTTTTTT
>TRBD1|few|TRBJ1-1|TRBV7-9
CASSQDRTEAFF
TGTGCCAGCAGCCAGGACAGGACTGAAGCTTTCTTT
>TRBD2|few|TRBJ2-7|TRBV28
CASTLTSGSGEQYF
TGTGCCAGCACCCTGACTAGCGGGAGTGGCGAGCAGTACTTC
>NA|few|TRBJ1-1|TRBV3-1
CASSPGTSIEAFF
TGTGCCAGCAGCCCAGGGACCAGCATTGAAGCTTTCTTT
>TRBD1|NA|TRBJ2-7|TRBV18
CASSPGQGDEQYF
TGTGCCAGCTCACCAGGGCAGGGGGACGAGCAGTACTTC
>NA|few|TRBJ2-6|TRBV18
CASSPRQRGANVLTF
TGTGCCAGCTCACCAAGGCAGCGAGGGGCCAACGTCCTGACTTTC
>NA|many|TRBJ2-2|TRBV29-1
CSVRTDTGELFF
TGCAGCGTCAGGACGGACACCGGGGAGCTGTTTTTT
>NA|NA|TRBJ2-7|TRBV27
CASSLGRGEQYF
TGTGCCAGCAGTTTGGGAAGGGGCGAGCAGTACTTC
>NA|NA|TRBJ2-3|TRBV6-5
CASSLRVPRDTQYF
TGTGCCAGCAGCCTTAGGGTCCCCAGAGATACGCAGTATTTT
>NA|many|TRBJ1-1|TRBV29-1
CSSRGGANTEAFF
TGCAGCTCCCGGGGAGGAGCAAACACTGAAGCTTTCTTT
>NA|NA|TRBJ1-1|TRBV29-1
CSVVGVNTEAFF
TGCAGCGTCGTGGGGGTGAACACTGAAGCTTTCTTT
>NA|few|TRBJ2-5|TRBV5-1
CASSPSDSFGTQYF
TGCGCCAGCAGCCCTTCGGACTCATTCGGGACCCAGTACTTC
>TRBD2|few|TRBJ2-7|TRBV14
CASNSLAGEGEQYF
TGTGCCAGCAACTCACTAGCGGGAGAGGGGGAGCAGTACTTC
>NA|few|TRBJ1-5|TRBV29-1
CSVVGEDGNQPQHF
TGCAGCGTTGTCGGAGAGGATGGCAATCAGCCCCAGCATTTT
>NA|NA|TRBJ2-7|TRBV5-1
CASSLSTSYEQYF
TGCGCCAGCAGCTTGTCCACATCCTACGAGCAGTACTTC
>NA|NA|TRBJ2-7|TRBV29-1
CSVERSGGAPYEQYF
TGCAGCGTTGAAAGGAGTGGGGGCGCGCCCTACGAGCAGTACTTC
>NA|few|TRBJ1-5|TRBV4-1
CASSQDEGSNQPQHF
TGCGCCAGCAGCCAAGATGAGGGTAGCAATCAGCCCCAGCATTTT
>TRBD2|few|TRBJ2-7|TRBV28
CASYSPAGNIYEQYF
TGTGCCAGCTACAGTCCAGCGGGAAATATCTACGAGCAGTACTTC
>NA|NA|TRBJ1-5|TRBV27
CASSLFPNQPQHF
TGTGCCAGCAGTTTATTCCCCAATCAGCCCCAGCATTTT
>NA|few|TRBJ1-2|TRBV4-2
CASSQGGTDLYGYTF
TGTGCCAGCAGCCAAGGTGGGACTGATCTCTATGGCTACACCTTC
>NA|NA|TRBJ1-5|TRBV9
CASSVGSASNQPQHF
TGTGCCAGCAGCGTAGGGAGTGCTAGCAATCAGCCCCAGCATTTT
>TRBD1|NA|TRBJ1-2|TRBV10-3
CAITPGQGAGGYTF
TGTGCCATCACGCCTGGACAGGGAGCGGGTGGCTACACCTTC
>NA|NA|TRBJ1-2|TRBV27
CASSIGTGGIYGYTF
TGTGCCAGCAGTATAGGGACTGGAGGAATCTATGGCTACACCTTC
>TRBD2|many|TRBJ2-2|TRBV30
CAWSRGANTGELFF
TGTGCCTGGAGTCGGGGGGCGAACACCGGGGAGCTGTTTTTT
>NA|NA|TRBJ2-3|TRBV28
CAGGTVPGDTQYF
TGTGCCGGGGGGACAGTTCCGGGGGATACGCAGTATTTT
>NA|many|TRBJ2-4|TRBV12-3/TRBV12-4
CASSFTGIAKNIQYF
TGTGCCAGCAGTTTTACAGGAATAGCCAAAAACATTCAGTACTTC
>TRBD1|NA|TRBJ1-1|TRBV7-2
CASSYMTGSTEAFF
TGTGCCAGCAGCTATATGACAGGGAGCACTGAAGCTTTCTTT
>NA|few|TRBJ2-1|TRBV20-1
CSALRLAAYNEQFF
TGCAGTGCCCTACGGCTGGCGGCCTACAATGAGCAGTTCTTC
>NA|many|TRBJ1-5|TRBV12-3/TRBV12-4
CASSLGGSNQPQHF
TGTGCCAGCAGTTTGGGAGGGAGCAATCAGCCCCAGCATTTT
>TRBD1|few|TRBJ2-7|TRBV2
CVSGTGLYEQYF
TGTGTATCCGGGACAGGGCTTTACGAGCAGTACTTC
>NA|many|TRBJ1-3|TRBV6-5
CASSKSSGNTIYF
TGTGCCAGCAGTAAAAGCTCTGGAAACACCATATATTTT
>TRBD2|few|TRBJ2-7|TRBV28
CASSQTSGSSYEQYF
TGTGCCAGCAGCCAGACTAGCGGGAGCTCCTACGAGCAGTACTTC
>NA|NA|TRBJ2-7|TRBV28
CATSSKQGMSYEQYF
TGTGCCACCTCGAGCAAGCAGGGGATGAGTTACGAGCAGTACTTC
>TRBD1|many|TRBJ2-7|TRBV10-3
CAISPTGGYEQYF
TGTGCCATCAGTCCAACAGGGGGCTACGAGCAGTACTTC